This TCR beta chain comes out of a study of radiation and T cells in renal cell carcinoma. General study findings and limits: Top tumor clonotypes rose in blood 2 weeks post-radiation, then contracted.

The assay was immunoSEQ multiplex PCR, and TCRdb's table has in-frame clones only and misses some. The sample consists of roughly 120,000 clones, more than 80% of them appearing once. This CDR3 has 16 amino acids. The V end lost 0 bases, the J end lost 7 bases, and 17 bases lay between the germline ends. The germline CDR1 and CDR2 sequences are SGDLS and YYNGEE. Time point specified: blood 2 weeks post-SBRT. Described treatment: 15 Gy SBRT to primary tumor, nephrectomy 4 weeks later. To note about this clone: What it binds is unknown.

Sequenced material: blood, taken from a patient whose treatment included radiotherapy and nephrectomy. This clonotype originated in an older woman with renal cell carcinoma. The V gene is TRBV9, the J gene TRBJ1-5, with D possibly matching TRBD1 (5 bases). DNA for the CDR3: TGTGCCAGCAGCGTAGTGCCCGGGGGAGGTTGGCAGCCCCAGCATTTT. Its protein is CASSVVPGGGWQPQHF.